This passage covers 27 T cell receptor beta chains from one sample sequenced in a study of cytomegalovirus exposure and HLA in healthy donors. Vbeta (60) and Jbeta (13) primers were used in the PCR. Some clones are missing from TCRdb's copy, which holds only in-frame ones; the method was immunoSEQ multiplex PCR. The sample includes approximately 58,000 clones. Specimen: PBMCs. All receptors derive from a man in his thirties or forties in good health and CMV-seropositive.

The CDR3 loop reads CASSFPGRETQYF. CDR3 nucleotides: TGTGCCAGCAGCTTTCCTGGGCGAGAGACCCAGTACTTC. V gene TRBV5-6 combines with J gene TRBJ2-5, with D hard to call. This CDR3 has 13 amino acids. V shed 2 bases and J shed 4 bases, with 9 bases lying between them. The germline gives CDR1 SGHDT, CDR2 YYEEEE.

The gene calls are TRBV7-9 and TRBJ2-3; 12 nucleotides line up with TRBD2. The CDR3 has 16 residues. Germline assignment: CDR1 SEHNR and CDR2 FQNEAQ (reference sequence). With 6 bases clipped from V and 3 bases from J, the junction kept 7 bases outside the gene matches. This chain's CDR3 is CASSGLAGLRTDTQYF. In nucleotides, the CDR3 is TGTGCCAGCAGTGGACTAGCGGGGCTACGGACAGATACGCAGTATTTT. Full variable domain (outside the CDR3, taken from reference TRBV7-9 and TRBJ2-3): DTGVSQNPRHKITKRGQNVTFRCDPISEHNRLYWYRQTLGQGPEFLTYFQNEAQLEKSRLLSDRFSAERPKGSFSTLEIQRTEQGDSAMYLCASSGLAGLRTDTQYFGPGTRLTVL.

This rearrangement joins TRBV29-1 to TRBJ2-3; perhaps TRBD1 as D (5 bases). This CDR3 region has 15 residues. The germline V gene has CDR1 SQVTM and CDR2 ANQGSEA. Deletions cut 5 bases from V and 2 bases from J, with 17 bases between. For the CDR3, the DNA is TGCAGCGTTCTTCTCAGGGAATTTGACACAGATACGCAGTATTTT. Translated: CSVLLREFDTDTQYF.

The chain recombines TRBV9 with TRBJ2-3, with D uncertain. The CDR3 spans 13 residues. Per the germline V gene, CDR1 is SGDLS and CDR2 is YYNGEE. Trimming pared 0 bases from V and 2 bases from J, leaving 4 bases between. The CDR3 DNA reads TGTGCCAGCAGCGTAGCTCCCACAGATACGCAGTATTTT. This translates into CASSVAPTDTQYF.

The rearrangement links TRBV28 to TRBJ1-3; possible D gene TRBD1, 6 bases. Germline V CDR1 and CDR2: MDHEN, SYDVKM. V was pared by 4 bases and J by 2 bases, with 15 bases between. The CDR3 runs to 16 residues. In DNA form, the CDR3 reads TGTGCCAGCAGTTCTGGCGGGGGCGCTACTGGAAACACCATATATTTT. This codes for CASSSGGGATGNTIYF. Full variable domain (remainder filled in from reference TRBV28 and TRBJ1-3): DVKVTQSSRYLVKRTGEKVFLECVQDMDHENMFWYRQDPGLGLRLIYFSYDVKMKEKGDIPEGYSVSREKKERFSLILESASTNQTSMYLCASSSGGGATGNTIYFGEGSWLTVV.

The genes are TRBV19 and TRBJ1-4; TRBD1 matches at 10 bases. This CDR3 contains 15 residues. Unmatched junction bases numbered 8, after V lost 5 bases and J lost 8 bases. From germline, CDR1 is LNHDA and CDR2 SQIVND (reference sequence). The CDR3 region is CASSPDGQGVEKLFF. The CDR3 DNA sequence: TGTGCCAGTAGTCCCGACGGACAGGGGGTGGAAAAACTGTTTTTT.

The CDR3 reads CASSDGRKTELNYGYTF. The CDR3 nucleotides read TGTGCCAGCAGTGACGGGAGAAAAACGGAACTTAACTATGGCTACACCTTC. The rearrangement links TRBV6-1 to TRBJ1-2; unclear D gene. The CDR3 contains 17 residues. The ends were cut back, 3 bases at V and 1 base at J, with 18 bases in the middle. In germline, CDR1 is MNHNS, CDR2 SASEGT.

This sequence joins TRBV9 and TRBJ1-4; the match to TRBD1 covers 8 bases. The CDR3 contains 15 residues. Losses at the gene ends were 4 bases for V and 8 bases for J; bases not matched to a gene: 10. The germline gives CDR1 SGDLS, CDR2 YYNGEE. CDR3 loop: CASSSGGDRREKLFF. DNA for the CDR3: TGTGCCAGCAGCTCGGGCGGGGACAGGAGGGAAAAACTGTTTTTT.

This clone is deemed medium-sized by its frequency. The genes are TRBV5-4 and TRBJ2-7; 11 bases match TRBD2. Germline trimming cut 4 bases from V and 4 bases from J; bases unmatched to any gene: 10. Germline lookup yields CDR1 SGHNT and CDR2 YYREEE (reference sequence). The CDR3 totals 16 residues. The CDR3 DNA reads as TGTGCCAGCAGCAACAGACTAGCGGGAAGCTTATACGAGCAGTACTTC. This sequence encodes CASSNRLAGSLYEQYF.

The chain joins TRBV11-2 to TRBJ2-5; TRBD2 matches at 11 bases. This CDR3 is 16 amino acids long. Trimming removed 3 bases from V and 5 bases from J; junction bases left unmatched: 8. The germline V gene has CDR1 SGHAT and CDR2 FQNNGV. CDR3 bases: TGTGCCAGCAGCTTCGTTAGCGGGGGGGCCAGTGAGACCCAGTACTTC. Translating it yields CASSFVSGGASETQYF.

This chain uses TRBV30 with TRBJ2-1; 7 nucleotides align to TRBD1. In germline, CDR1 is GTSNPN, CDR2 SVGIG (reference sequence). After removal of 3 bases from V and 6 bases from J, the junction contained 5 bases not matched to a gene. CDR3 length: 13 residues. CDR3 in DNA: TGTGCCTGGAGAGGACAGGTCCGCAATGAGCAGTTCTTC. Protein sequence: CAWRGQVRNEQFF.

Comments on this clone: At one end, the junction sequence differs from germline, possibly due to a read error. The V and J genes are TRBV4-1 and TRBJ2-6; a weak D match, TRBD1 (6 bases). CDR3 length equals 17 residues. The germline CDR1 and CDR2 sequences are MGHRA and YSYEKL. As DNA, the CDR3 is TGCGCCAGCAGCCAGTCAGGGGACCTCGCTGGGGTCAACGTCCTGACTTTC. Protein: CASSQSGDLAGVNVLTF.

This rearrangement joins TRBV29-1 to TRBJ2-3, with D maybe TRBD2 (6 bases). The CDR3 sequence is 15 residues long. V dropped 6 bases and J dropped 3 bases, with 19 bases sitting between them. CDR1 and CDR2 from the germline V gene are SQVTM and ANQGSEA. DNA of the CDR3: TGCAGCGTACGGAAAGGACTACAAGGAACAGATACGCAGTATTTT. Its protein product is CSVRKGLQGTDTQYF.

The gene calls are TRBV5-1 and TRBJ2-7; 7 positions match TRBD2. V shed 5 bases, J shed 0 bases, and the junction held 2 bases outside the gene matches. The CDR3 is 13 residues long. Germline CDR1 reads SGHRS; CDR2 reads YFSETQ. The CDR3 bases are TGCGCCAGCAGAGGCGGGAGCTCCTACGAGCAGTACTTC. Protein product: CASRGGSSYEQYF. Based on the CDR3 plus reference TRBV5-1 and TRBJ2-7, the full variable domain is KAGVTQTPRYLIKTRGQQVTLSCSPISGHRSVSWYQQTPGQGLQFLFEYFSETQRNKGNFPGRFSGRQFSNSRSEMNVSTLELGDSALYLCASRGGSSYEQYFGPGTRLTVT.

This chain connects TRBV6-5 to TRBJ1-1; 7 bases are shared with TRBD1. The CDR3 has 13 residues. Per the germline V gene, CDR1 is MNHEY and CDR2 is SVGAGI. Trimming cost V 9 bases and J 1 base; bases outside gene matches: 5. The CDR3 here is CASRDSSNTEAFF. The CDR3 coding sequence is TGTGCCAGTCGGGACAGCTCGAACACTGAAGCTTTCTTT.

This rearrangement joins TRBV5-4 to TRBJ2-1; TRBD2 agrees at 8 bases. This CDR3 is built from 15 residues. Looked up from germline, CDR1 is SGHNT and CDR2 is YYREEE (reference sequence). With 4 bases clipped from V and 2 bases from J, the junction kept 5 bases outside the gene matches. The DNA of the CDR3 is TGTGCCAGCAGCCTCGGGGGGGCTACCTACAATGAGCAGTTCTTC. Protein: CASSLGGATYNEQFF.

The rearrangement links TRBV2 to TRBJ2-7, with 7 bases that match TRBD1. This CDR3 has 14 residues. Germline CDR1 reads SNHLY; CDR2 reads FYNNEI. V lost 6 bases and J lost 2; bases outside the gene matches: 7. CDR3 amino acids: CASRERQGAYEQYF. The CDR3 nucleotides are TGTGCCAGCAGAGAAAGACAGGGCGCCTACGAGCAGTACTTC.

The chain couples TRBV4-1 to TRBJ1-2, with D maybe TRBD1 (5 bases). V lost 2 bases and J lost 1, with 14 bases in between. Germline V lookup: CDR1 MGHRA, CDR2 YSYEKL. The CDR3 contains 16 residues. The CDR3, as DNA: TGCGCCAGCAGCCAAAACCTACGACAGAATAACTATGGCTACACCTTC. Residues: CASSQNLRQNNYGYTF.

This rearrangement joins TRBV4-2 to TRBJ2-7; a possible D gene is TRBD1 (7 bases). V lost 4 bases and J lost 2, with 15 bases in between. This CDR3 contains 15 residues. Germline CDR1 LGHNA, CDR2 YNFKEQ. This chain's CDR3 is CASSLQGGQTYEQYF. In DNA form, the CDR3 reads TGTGCCAGCAGCCTCCAGGGGGGACAGACCTACGAGCAGTACTTC.

The genes are TRBV6-1 and TRBJ2-1, with D possibly being TRBD2 (6 bases). This CDR3 contains 15 residues. Germline CDR1 is MNHNS and CDR2 is SASEGT. Trimming removed 8 bases from V and 4 bases from J, with 18 bases in between. This chain's CDR3 is CASQATRGGYNEQFF. Here the CDR3 DNA reads TGTGCCAGCCAAGCGACGCGGGGCGGATACAATGAGCAGTTCTTC.

In the case of this clone: This CDR3 is also generated by other DNA sequences in the sample. This chain uses TRBV4-2 with TRBJ1-1, with D unclear. This CDR3 spans 14 amino acids. With 0 bases removed from V and 1 base from J, the gap between germline ends came to 6 bases. Looked up from germline, CDR1 is LGHNA and CDR2 is YNFKEQ. CDR3 coding DNA: TGTGCCAGCAGCCAAGAGGCGGGGAACACTGAAGCTTTCTTT. This sequence encodes CASSQEAGNTEAFF.

This chain uses TRBV7-8 with TRBJ1-4; 12 bases are a match to TRBD1. V shed 5 bases and J 8 bases; nucleotides not matched to a gene: 18. CDR1 is SGHVS, CDR2 FQNEAQ, per germline. The CDR3 contains 19 residues. The CDR3: CASSGRWGTGGGLGEKLFF. The CDR3 DNA reads TGTGCCAGCAGCGGACGCTGGGGGACAGGGGGCGGATTAGGCGAAAAACTGTTTTTT.

The chain links TRBV4-1 to TRBJ2-1; TRBD2 matches at 11 bases. Germline lookup yields CDR1 MGHRA and CDR2 YSYEKL. This CDR3 is 15 amino acids long. The ends lost 7 bases at V and 5 bases at J; junction bases unmatched: 7. The CDR3 loop reads CASTHLAGGDNEQFF. CDR3 bases: TGCGCCAGCACCCACCTAGCGGGGGGAGACAATGAGCAGTTCTTC.

The chain uses TRBV12-5 and TRBJ2-5; 10 bases match TRBD1. This CDR3 is 16 amino acids long. Germline values: CDR1 LGHNT, CDR2 FRNRAP. With V trimmed by 6 bases and J by 4 bases, 11 bases remained unmatched. CDR3 residues: CASGPGTGERAETQYF. CDR3 DNA sequence: TGTGCTAGTGGACCCGGGACAGGGGAAAGGGCAGAGACCCAGTACTTC.

The gene calls are TRBV12-5 and TRBJ2-7; tentative D call: TRBD2 (7 bases). This CDR3 is built from 14 residues. The V end was cut by 6 bases, the J end by 6 bases, with 18 bases between. Germline V gene lookup returns CDR1 LGHNT and CDR2 FRNRAP. As DNA, the CDR3 is TGTGCTAGTGGCCGAACGGGGGGAGGGGGCGAGCAGTACTTC. Translated: CASGRTGGGGEQYF.

This chain joins TRBV30 and TRBJ1-2; D gene ambiguous. Trimming left V 4 bases short and J 6 bases short, with 15 bases between. The CDR3 is 13 amino acids. Germline V gene sequence: CDR1 GTSNPN, CDR2 SVGIG (reference sequence). The CDR3 nucleotides read TGTGCCTGGATGATCGGAGGGAGGGATGGCTACACCTTC. Its protein is CAWMIGGRDGYTF.

This rearrangement joins TRBV14 to TRBJ2-3; 9 bases fit TRBD1. The V gene's germline CDR1 is SGHDN and CDR2 FVKESK. This CDR3 is 16 amino acids long. With 1 base clipped from V and 2 bases from J, the junction kept 4 bases outside the gene matches. DNA of the CDR3: TGTGCCAGCAGCCAAGCAGGACAGGGGTTCACAGATACGCAGTATTTT. Translated, it gives CASSQAGQGFTDTQYF. Looking up the rest from reference TRBV14 and TRBJ2-3 gives the full variable domain: EAGVTQFPSHSVIEKGQTVTLRCDPISGHDNLYWYRRVMGKEIKFLLHFVKESKQDESGMPNNRFLAERTGGTYSTLKVQPAELEDSGVYFCASSQAGQGFTDTQYFGPGTRLTVL.